Sequencing of this TCR beta chain was carried out in a study of Graves' ophthalmopathy and Graves' hyperthyroidism. Each donor who had ophthalmopathy showed moderate-to-severe activity, a CAS of ≥3, a NOSPECS of ≥4, and a duration under 3 months. PBMCs came from more than 7.5 ml of fresh peripheral blood. Germline-derived CDR1 and CDR2 are SQVTM and ANQGSEA. J lost 3 bases, V lost 6 bases, and 8 bases had no gene match. The CDR3 is made up of 14 amino acids. This clonotype was observed many times. Its antigen is not known. Amplification of the TCR beta CDR3 regions used RNA transcripts (as template). HTBI primers primed a first-round RT-PCR, and a second-round multiplex PCR followed. TCRdb analysed the multiplex PCR reads with MiXCR anew, one entry per CDR3 protein. Seen here are around 470,000 distinct CDR3 sequences, about an eighth observed once, and the top ten hold 9.8%. Findings and caveats of the study: With roughly 65% sensitivity and 72.22% specificity, the model predicted ophthalmopathy progression. Among thyroid clonotypes expanded above 0.001 frequency, most also appeared in blood.

This receptor was obtained from a woman aged 30 to 39 with Graves' ophthalmopathy. The chain is built from TRBV29-1 and TRBJ2-7; 10 bases are a match to TRBD1. Sequenced: blood. The CDR3 here is CSVTGQGGVYEQYF. Written as DNA, the CDR3 is TGCAGCGTAACCGGACAGGGGGGGGTCTACGAGCAGTACTTC.